Reported below is one T cell receptor (beta chain). Generated by immunoSEQ multiplex PCR, the TCRdb table keeps only in-frame clones and is missing some. The sample holds some 70,000 clones, approximately 80% seen once. This sample stems from a study of blood T cell repertoires in COVID-19. As for the study in general: Material from acute and convalescent COVID-19 was sourced from the United States, Italy and Spain. In each case, the material was cDNA or gDNA derived from T cells, B-cell-depleted T cells, or PBMCs.

The source is a man aged 80 or over with acute or convalescent COVID-19. Sequences were obtained from peripheral blood.

The CDR3 protein is CASSYGRTTSYGYTF. The CDR3 DNA is TGTGCCAGCAGTTACGGGAGGACGACCTCCTATGGCTACACCTTC. The chain couples TRBV6-5 to TRBJ1-2; D is unresolved. Germline V gene data show CDR1 as MNHEY and CDR2 as SVGAGI. The V and J ends lost 2 bases and 4 bases respectively, with 14 bases between them. This CDR3 has 15 amino acids.